This passage covers 4 T cell receptor beta chains from one sample sequenced in a study of blood T cell repertoires in COVID-19. Clones were read by immunoSEQ multiplex PCR, and TCRdb kept only the in-frame ones, dropping some. The table shows 110,000 to 150,000 clones, with 79% occurring only once. Sequenced: peripheral blood. Every receptor here comes from a man aged 45-60 years with active or convalescent COVID-19.

This clone was recorded a few times. This chain links TRBV11-2 with TRBJ1-4; D unclear. The V end was cut by 1 base, the J end by 0 bases, with 6 bases between. Germline-derived CDR1 and CDR2 are SGHAT and FQNNGV. The CDR3 has 15 residues. The CDR3 region has the DNA TGTGCCAGCAGCTTAGGGCTTACAACTAATGAAAAACTGTTTTTT. This translates into CASSLGLTTNEKLFF.

This clone was picked up one time. Other nucleotide sequences in the sample specify the same CDR3. V is TRBV7-2 and J is TRBJ2-5; possibly TRBD1 for D (6 bases). Trimming pared 2 bases from V and 4 bases from J, leaving 11 bases between. This CDR3 contains 14 residues. The germline V gene has CDR1 SGHTA and CDR2 FQGNSA. The CDR3 sequence is CASSLLGAGETQYF. DNA for the CDR3: TGTGCCAGCAGCTTATTGGGGGCAGGAGAGACCCAGTACTTC.

A few counts support this clone. The chain employs TRBV7-9 and TRBJ2-7; D not certain. The CDR3 runs to 13 residues. In germline, CDR1 is SEHNR, CDR2 FQNEAQ (reference sequence). V lost 1 base and J 5 bases, leaving 9 bases between the germline ends. The DNA for the CDR3 is TGTGCCAGCAGCTTAGGACTCCAAAACGAGCAGTACTTC. Translation: CASSLGLQNEQYF.

The genes are TRBV9 and TRBJ2-7, with 11 positions matching TRBD2. J lost 6 bases, V lost 2 bases, and 7 bases had no gene match. From germline, CDR1 is SGDLS and CDR2 YYNGEE. This CDR3 contains 15 residues. CDR3 bases: TGTGCCAGCAGCGTCGTAGCGGGAGGGCCTGGCGAGCAGTACTTC. It yields the protein CASSVVAGGPGEQYF.